This T cell receptor (beta chain) was retrieved from a study of blood T cell repertoires in COVID-19. Whole-study context: Both acute and convalescent COVID-19 samples were obtained from the United States, Italy and Spain.

TCRdb keeps only in-frame clones here, not all; method: immunoSEQ multiplex PCR. In the table there are 150,000 to 200,000 clones, 88% of which are singletons. The ends lost 7 bases at V and 4 bases at J; junction bases unmatched: 5. This CDR3 is built from 13 residues. Germline V gene data show CDR1 as SGHRS and CDR2 as YFSETQ. Sequences were obtained from PBMCs or T cells enriched from blood (not recorded which). The chain carries TRBV5-1 and TRBJ2-5, with 9 bases matching TRBD2. The TCR was taken from a woman aged 18-29 years who had recovered from COVID-19. CDR3 sequence reads: CASVASGIETQYF. For the CDR3, the DNA is TGCGCCAGCGTGGCTAGCGGGATAGAGACCCAGTACTTC.